This T cell receptor delta chain was recovered during a study of Vδ1+ human thymocytes. General study findings and limits: Highly polyclonal TRG and TRD repertoires with Gaussian CDR3 length distributions appeared in thymus.

Sequences come from RNA converted to cDNA by reverse transcription. Pooled V-gene forward primers with one constant-region reverse primer generated the CDR3 amplicons by multiplex PCR. TCRdb re-called clones from the multiplex PCR reads via CATT. The repertoire holds about 54,000 delta-chain clones, with less than 20% as singletons. With regard to this clone: Its antigen remains unknown.

The germline V gene encodes CDR1 TSWWSYY and CDR2 QGS. The CDR3 spans 23 residues. V was pared by 2 bases and J by 0 bases, with 25 bases of the junction left unmatched. The sequence was collected from a boy younger than two who had congenital heart surgery. The sequenced material came from Vdelta1+ gamma-delta thymocytes from the thymus. Subset given: FACS-sorted CD3+ TCRalphabeta- TCRVdelta1+ TCRVdelta2- thymocytes. V usage is TRDV1 and J usage is TRDJ1, with 9 bases lining up with TRDD3. The CDR3 DNA reads TGTGCTCTTGGGGAAATGTCCTACGGGGCCCCTCGCTGGGGGATCCCGTACACCGATAAACTCATCTTT. It yields the protein CALGEMSYGAPRWGIPYTDKLIF.